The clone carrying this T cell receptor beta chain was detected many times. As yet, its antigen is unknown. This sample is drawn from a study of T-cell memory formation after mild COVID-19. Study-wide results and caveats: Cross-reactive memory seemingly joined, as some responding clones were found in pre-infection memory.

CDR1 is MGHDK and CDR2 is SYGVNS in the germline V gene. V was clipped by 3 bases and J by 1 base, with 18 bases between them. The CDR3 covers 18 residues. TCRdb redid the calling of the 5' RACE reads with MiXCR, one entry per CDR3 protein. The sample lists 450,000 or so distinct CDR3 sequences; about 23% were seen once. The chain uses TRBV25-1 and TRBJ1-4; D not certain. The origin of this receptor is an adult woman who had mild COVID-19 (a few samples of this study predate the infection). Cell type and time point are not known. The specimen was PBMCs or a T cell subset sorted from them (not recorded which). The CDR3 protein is CASSDVGSGPGTNEKLFF. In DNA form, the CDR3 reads TGTGCCAGCAGTGATGTCGGAAGCGGGCCTGGAACTAATGAAAAACTGTTTTTT.